The 24 T cell receptor beta chains reported below all come from one sample, sequenced in a study of shared clonotypes between healthy human individuals. Produced via immunoSEQ multiplex PCR; TCRdb's table is partial and in-frame only. The repertoire consists of about 2.3 million clones, with about 92% occurring once and the leading ten covering about 0.37%. Specimen: naive CD4+ T cells from PBMCs. Documented subset: CD45RA+ positively selected. The receptors derive from a man younger than 35 in good health. Some clones in this sample may be carry-over from other donors' samples.

The chain has TRBV6-1 and TRBJ1-2; 9 positions agree with TRBD1. Germline CDR1 is MNHNS and CDR2 is SASEGT. This CDR3 has 14 amino acids. Trimming cost V 4 bases and J 4 bases; bases outside gene matches: 4. Here the CDR3 reads CASSVQQGAYGYTF. CDR3 in DNA: TGTGCCAGCAGTGTACAACAGGGGGCCTATGGCTACACCTTC.

V gene TRBV7-3 combines with J gene TRBJ1-1; possibly TRBD1 for D (5 bases). Germline CDR1 SGHTA, CDR2 FQGTGA. V lost 5 bases and J 3 bases, leaving 16 bases between the germline ends. This CDR3 region has 15 residues. This CDR3 is CASSPRTRGDTEAFF. For the CDR3, the DNA is TGTGCCAGCAGCCCCCGGACACGTGGGGACACTGAAGCTTTCTTT.

The rearrangement links TRBV14 to TRBJ2-3; D assignment may be TRBD1 or TRBD2 (5 bases each). The CDR3 extends over 16 amino acids. Germline values: CDR1 SGHDN, CDR2 FVKESK. The V end was cut by 2 bases, the J end by 2 bases, with 14 bases between. DNA of the CDR3: TGTGCCAGCAGCCAAACCCTTAGGGACCCCACAGATACGCAGTATTTT. Amino acid sequence: CASSQTLRDPTDTQYF.

V usage is TRBV6-5 and J usage is TRBJ1-1, with D hard to call. Germline CDR1 reads MNHEY; CDR2 reads SVGAGI. The CDR3 has 13 residues. V was shortened by 2 bases and J by 5 bases, with 9 bases between the two germline ends. The CDR3 loop is CASSYPDGTEAFF. CDR3 bases: TGTGCCAGCAGTTACCCGGACGGGACTGAAGCTTTCTTT.

Notes on this clone: Other DNA sequences within the sample encode an identical CDR3. J is TRBJ2-6 and V is TRBV5-1, with D uncertain. Trimming cost V 4 bases and J 0 bases, with 8 bases left between them. CDR1 and CDR2 from the germline V gene are SGHRS and YFSETQ. The CDR3 extends over 15 amino acids. The CDR3 here is CASSITSSGANVLTF. In DNA form, the CDR3 reads TGCGCCAGCAGCATCACGAGCTCTGGGGCCAACGTCCTGACTTTC.

Of note for this clone: This may be a read error, as it is one base from a much larger clone. Within the sample, other DNA sequences also encode this same CDR3. This chain uses TRBV28 with TRBJ1-1; 8 nucleotides match TRBD1. CDR1 is MDHEN, CDR2 SYDVKM, per germline. The CDR3 totals 13 residues. Trimming at V came to 5 bases and at J to 2 bases, leaving 1 base not matched to a gene. CDR3 region: CASSGQGNTEAFF. The CDR3 region has the DNA TGTGCCAGCAGTGGACAGGGAAACACTGAAGCTTTCTTT.

The rearrangement uses TRBV4-2 and TRBJ2-7; D is possibly TRBD1 or TRBD2 (5 bases each). V lost 0 bases and J lost 7, with 19 bases in between. Germline V gene lookup returns CDR1 LGHNA and CDR2 YNFKEQ. The CDR3 totals 16 residues. CDR3: CASSQDFAGSSGEQYF. CDR3 DNA sequence: TGTGCCAGCAGCCAAGATTTTGCAGGGAGCTCGGGGGAGCAGTACTTC.

The chain combines TRBV7-2 with TRBJ1-1; possible D gene TRBD1, 5 bases. Per the germline V gene, CDR1 is SGHTA and CDR2 is FQGNSA. This CDR3 region has 14 residues. V was clipped by 2 bases and J by 8 bases, with 15 bases between them. CDR3 sequence: CASSLTPGTAEAFF. The CDR3 DNA follows: TGTGCCAGCAGCTTAACCCCCGGGACCGCAGAAGCTTTCTTT.

The gene calls are TRBV2 and TRBJ2-1; unclear D gene. Germline V gives CDR1 SNHLY, CDR2 FYNNEI. The germline V and J ends were trimmed by 4 bases and 3 bases, with 7 bases remaining between them. This CDR3 contains 13 residues. As DNA, the CDR3 is TGTGCCAGCAGTGTAGAGGACTACAATGAGCAGTTCTTC. Translation gives CASSVEDYNEQFF. The full variable domain, completed using reference TRBV2 and TRBJ2-1, is EPEVTQTPSHQVTQMGQEVILRCVPISNHLYFYWYRQILGQKVEFLVSFYNNEISEKSEIFDDQFSVERPDGSNFTLKIRSTKLEDSAMYFCASSVEDYNEQFFGPGTRLTVL.

The V and J genes are TRBV6-1 and TRBJ1-2; perhaps TRBD1 as D (5 bases). CDR1 is MNHNS and CDR2 is SASEGT in the germline V gene. The CDR3 is 15 amino acids. Trimming removed 2 bases at V and 1 base at J, with 11 bases between. The CDR3 here is CASSEWGRVNYGYTF. CDR3 in DNA: TGTGCCAGCAGTGAATGGGGCAGAGTTAACTATGGCTACACCTTC.

The chain joins TRBV18 to TRBJ2-1; 8 bases align to TRBD2. The trim removed 4 bases at V and 0 bases at J, leaving 8 bases unmatched. The CDR3 extends over 17 amino acids. CDR1 is KGHSH, CDR2 LQKENI, per germline. In nucleotides, the CDR3 is TGTGCCAGCTCACGGACTAGCCCAATCAGCTCCTACAATGAGCAGTTCTTC. The encoded protein is CASSRTSPISSYNEQFF.

The CDR3 nucleotides read TGTGCCTTGAGAGGGGACAACTATGGCTACACCTTC. Amino acid sequence: CALRGDNYGYTF. The rearrangement links TRBV28 to TRBJ1-2; TRBD1 is a possible D gene (5 bases). The CDR3 consists of 12 residues. Looked up from germline, CDR1 is MDHEN and CDR2 is SYDVKM. The V gene lost 11 bases and the J gene lost 2 bases, with 12 bases spanning the gap.

The chain couples TRBV19 to TRBJ2-1; 9 bases map to TRBD1. The V segment lost 4 bases and the J segment 4 bases; nucleotides outside the gene matches: 5. This CDR3 has 15 amino acids. CDR1 and CDR2 (germline): LNHDA, SQIVND (reference sequence). The CDR3 sequence: CASSSRDREYNEQFF. The DNA for the CDR3 is TGTGCCAGTAGTAGCCGGGACAGGGAATACAATGAGCAGTTCTTC.

The rearrangement joins TRBV30 to TRBJ2-3, with D possibly being TRBD2 (7 bases). The CDR3 is 13 residues long. The V and J ends lost 3 bases and 4 bases respectively, with 11 bases between them. Germline values: CDR1 GTSNPN, CDR2 SVGIG (reference sequence). CDR3 coding DNA: TGTGCCTGGAGACGGGGGGCGGCAGATACGCAGTATTTT. It yields the protein CAWRRGAADTQYF.

The chain recombines TRBV7-6 with TRBJ2-1, with TRBD2 matching over 7 bases. CDR1 is SGHVS, CDR2 FNYEAQ, per germline. The CDR3 spans 14 residues. Germline trimming cut 6 bases from V and 1 base from J; bases unmatched to any gene: 3. The CDR3 reads CASSGGGSYNEQFF. For the CDR3, the DNA is TGTGCCAGCAGTGGGGGAGGGTCCTACAATGAGCAGTTCTTC.

The chain links TRBV6-1 to TRBJ2-5; TRBD2 might be the D (6 bases). The CDR3 has 12 residues. Looked up from germline, CDR1 is MNHNS and CDR2 is SASEGT. V was cut by 4 bases and J by 5 bases, with 8 bases left in between. The CDR3 coding sequence is TGTGCCAGCAGTGTCCGGGGGGAGACCCAGTACTTC. The encoded protein is CASSVRGETQYF.

The chain joins TRBV14 to TRBJ2-7, with D possibly matching TRBD1 (5 bases). This CDR3 is built from 14 residues. V gave up 1 base and J gave up 7 bases, with 14 bases separating them. Germline lookup yields CDR1 SGHDN and CDR2 FVKESK. The CDR3 DNA reads TGTGCCAGCAGCCAAGGAAGCAGGGTGGGAGAGCAGTACTTC. Its translation: CASSQGSRVGEQYF.

The genes are TRBV6-6 and TRBJ1-1; the D gene is possibly TRBD1 (6 bases). CDR3 length: 14 amino acids. Looked up from germline, CDR1 is MNHNY and CDR2 is SVGAGI (reference sequence). V lost 9 bases to trimming and J lost 3 bases, with 17 bases between them. The CDR3 sequence: CASLAAGADTEAFF. The CDR3 DNA sequence: TGTGCCAGTCTCGCGGCAGGGGCGGACACTGAAGCTTTCTTT.

The count of this clone is one. The chain couples TRBV5-6 to TRBJ2-5, with 10 bases that match TRBD1. The J call may be in error: the DNA end matches TRBJ2-7 better. The CDR3 is 15 amino acids. CDR1 and CDR2 (germline): SGHDT, YYEEEE. The CDR3 spells CASSLSPGQGHEQYF. The CDR3 DNA reads as TGTGCCAGCAGCCTGTCACCGGGACAGGGGCACGAGCAGTACTTC.

The rearrangement links TRBV27 to TRBJ1-4; weak D call: TRBD1 (6 bases). This CDR3 has 15 residues. V was pared by 4 bases and J by 3 bases, with 12 bases between. Germline V gene data show CDR1 as MNHEY and CDR2 as SMNVEV (reference sequence). This CDR3 reads CASSWRRGANEKLFF. The DNA for the CDR3 is TGTGCCAGCAGTTGGAGGAGGGGGGCTAATGAAAAACTGTTTTTT.

The chain combines TRBV6-1 with TRBJ1-5, with D possibly being TRBD1 (5 bases). The germline gives CDR1 MNHNS, CDR2 SASEGT. The CDR3 has 16 residues. The germline V and J ends were trimmed by 4 bases and 6 bases, with 19 bases remaining between them. The CDR3 is CASSVAGTPASQPQHF. The CDR3 coding sequence is TGTGCCAGCAGTGTAGCCGGGACCCCGGCGAGTCAGCCCCAGCATTTT.

The DNA of the CDR3 is TGTGCCAGCAGCTCTAGCGGTACAGATACGCAGTATTTT. Translated: CASSSSGTDTQYF. The chain has TRBV11-2 and TRBJ2-3; 7 bases line up with TRBD2. The CDR3 consists of 13 residues. Unmatched junction bases numbered 1, after V lost 4 bases and J lost 3 bases. The germline gives CDR1 SGHAT, CDR2 FQNNGV.

Concerning this clone itself: This sample includes further DNA sequences coding for the same CDR3. This chain uses TRBV9 with TRBJ1-1; 9 bases fit TRBD1. The J segment lost 5 bases and the V segment lost 0 bases, leaving 5 bases of the junction unmatched. Germline values: CDR1 SGDLS, CDR2 YYNGEE. This CDR3 has 15 residues. The CDR3 DNA reads as TGTGCCAGCAGCGTAGCGGGACAGGGCGGTACTGAAGCTTTCTTT. This translates into CASSVAGQGGTEAFF.

The chain has TRBV5-1 and TRBJ2-3, with D perhaps matching TRBD2 (5 bases). V was trimmed by 1 base and J by 1 base, leaving 10 bases between them. This CDR3 is 15 amino acids long. The germline gives CDR1 SGHRS, CDR2 YFSETQ. The CDR3 is CASSLIRGGTDTQYF. In DNA, the CDR3 is TGCGCCAGCAGCTTGATTCGGGGAGGCACAGATACGCAGTATTTT.